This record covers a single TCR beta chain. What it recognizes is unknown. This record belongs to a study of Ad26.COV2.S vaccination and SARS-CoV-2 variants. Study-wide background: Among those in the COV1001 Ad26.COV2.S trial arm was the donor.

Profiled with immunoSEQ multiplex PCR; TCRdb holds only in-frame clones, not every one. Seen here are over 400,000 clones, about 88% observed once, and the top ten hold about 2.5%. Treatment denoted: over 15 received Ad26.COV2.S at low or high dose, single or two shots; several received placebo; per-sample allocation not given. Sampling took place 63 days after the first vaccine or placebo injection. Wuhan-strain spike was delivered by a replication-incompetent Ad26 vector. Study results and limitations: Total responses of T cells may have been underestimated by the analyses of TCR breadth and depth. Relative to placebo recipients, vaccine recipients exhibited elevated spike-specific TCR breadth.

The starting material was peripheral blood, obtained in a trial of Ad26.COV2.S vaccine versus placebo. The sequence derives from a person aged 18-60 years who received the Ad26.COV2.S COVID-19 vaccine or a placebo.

CDR3 DNA sequence: TGTGCCAGCAGCCTAGTGGGCGAGCAGTACGTC. Amino acids: CASSLVGEQYV. The chain combines TRBV5-6 with TRBJ2-7; no firm D call. Trimming removed 4 bases at V and 6 bases at J, with 8 bases between. CDR3 length: 11 residues. Germline V gene data show CDR1 as SGHDT and CDR2 as YYEEEE.